This TCR beta chain was captured by sequencing in a study of control samples from healthy donors and cancer patients. Data came from immunoSEQ multiplex PCR; TCRdb stores just in-frame clones and leaves some out. This table holds about 77,000 clones, 85% to 95% found once. The CDR3 loop spans 16 amino acids. Germline trimming cut 4 bases from V and 5 bases from J; bases unmatched to any gene: 11. Germline CDR1 is SGHRS and CDR2 is YFSETQ. This TCR was recovered from a woman aged 55-75 years in good health. This chain uses TRBV5-1 with TRBJ1-5; 8 bases are a match to TRBD1. Sequencing was carried out using blood. In DNA form, the CDR3 reads TGCGCCAGCAGCCCATCCGGGACAGGAGGCGATCAGCCCCAGCATTTT. Translated: CASSPSGTGGDQPQHF.